This entry concerns a single T cell receptor beta chain. These data are taken from a study of blood T cell repertoires in COVID-19. Study summary: Italy, Spain and the United States were the sources of the convalescent and acute COVID-19 samples.

Profiling relied on immunoSEQ multiplex PCR, and the TCRdb table lists in-frame clones only, not all of them. The table lists 250,000 to 300,000 clones, approximately 89% of them singletons. This CDR3 contains 13 residues. Germline values: CDR1 SNHLY, CDR2 FYNNEI. The rearrangement joins TRBV2 to TRBJ1-6; TRBD1 aligns across 10 bases. Input material: peripheral blood. The sequence was obtained from an older woman with COVID-19, enrolled during active disease. The CDR3 reads CTSRDRGNSPLHF. The CDR3, as DNA: TGTACTAGCAGGGACAGGGGAAATTCACCCCTCCACTTT.